These 12 T cell receptor beta chains share one sample of origin, sequenced in a study of sequential checkpoint blockade in melanoma. Treatment given: randomized to nivolumab then ipilimumab (arm A) or the reverse (arm B). The assay was immunoSEQ multiplex PCR, and TCRdb's table has in-frame clones only and misses some. Of under 15,000 clones listed, approximately 83% were seen once; the top ten hold 45% to 55%. The sample consisted of CD8+ T cells sorted from blood (inferred from file names), taken from a patient given nivolumab and ipilimumab in sequence. These receptors originate from a human donor with melanoma.

This chain joins TRBV29-1 and TRBJ2-1; D might be TRBD2 (6 bases). The CDR3 has 13 amino acids. CDR1 is SQVTM and CDR2 is ANQGSEA in the germline V gene. Trimming took 6 bases from V and 12 from J, leaving 21 bases between them. This CDR3 reads CSVESMGGRVQFF. As DNA, the CDR3 is TGCAGCGTAGAATCCATGGGGGGTAGGGTGCAGTTCTTC.

DNA for the CDR3: TGTGCCAGCAGTTACACGCCGGGACTTCGCTCCTACGAGCAGTACTTC. It codes for CASSYTPGLRSYEQYF. The chain is built from TRBV6-6 and TRBJ2-7, with a possible D match to TRBD2 (6 bases). This CDR3 region has 16 residues. V lost 2 bases to trimming and J lost 0 bases, with 14 bases between them. Germline lookup yields CDR1 MNHNY and CDR2 SVGAGI (reference sequence).

In its sample, this clone was seen once. The rearrangement links TRBV29-1 to TRBJ1-2; 10 positions agree with TRBD1. The CDR3 extends over 13 amino acids. Germline CDR1 reads SQVTM; CDR2 reads ANQGSEA. Trimming cost V 7 bases and J 6 bases; bases outside gene matches: 8. CDR3 bases: TGCAGCGCCCCTCGACAGGGGGCGAATGGCTACACCTTC. Protein sequence: CSAPRQGANGYTF.

J is TRBJ1-6 and V is TRBV5-8, with D unresolved. This CDR3 has 14 amino acids. CDR1 and CDR2 from the germline V gene are SGHTS and YDEGEE. The V and J ends lost 0 bases and 8 bases respectively, with 9 bases between them. The CDR3 loop is CASSLGGTYSPLHF. The CDR3, as DNA: TGTGCCAGCAGCTTGGGCGGAACCTATTCACCCCTCCACTTT.

This clone has more than one count but fewer than ten. J is TRBJ1-5 and V is TRBV19; a possible D gene is TRBD1 (5 bases). The V end lost 3 bases, the J end lost 7 bases, and 13 bases lay between the germline ends. The germline CDR1 and CDR2 sequences are LNHDA and SQIVND (reference sequence). The CDR3 is made up of 14 amino acids. The chain's CDR3 is CASSMKGLWQPQHF. The CDR3 coding sequence is TGTGCCAGTAGTATGAAGGGGTTGTGGCAGCCCCAGCATTTT.

This clone has just one count. The chain is built from TRBV4-3 and TRBJ1-5; D is unclear. This CDR3 contains 20 residues. Germline loops: CDR1 LGHNA, CDR2 YSLEER. V was cut by 0 bases and J by 0 bases, with 21 bases left in between. This chain's CDR3 is CASSQDPNGRLFYSNQPQHF. CDR3 DNA sequence: TGCGCCAGCAGCCAAGACCCAAATGGCAGGTTGTTTTATAGCAATCAGCCCCAGCATTTT.

This sequence joins TRBV18 and TRBJ1-1, with D possibly matching TRBD1 (6 bases). The CDR3 totals 15 residues. V was clipped by 0 bases and J by 4 bases, with 12 bases between them. Germline CDR1 KGHSH, CDR2 LQKENI. The DNA for the CDR3 is TGTGCCAGCTCACCACCGGCAGGGGTGAGCACTGAAGCTTTCTTT. Its protein product is CASSPPAGVSTEAFF.

This clone appeared once. The chain joins TRBV5-4 to TRBJ2-3; D gene uncertain. Germline V gene data show CDR1 as SGHNT and CDR2 as YYREEE (reference sequence). The V and J ends lost 0 bases and 6 bases respectively, with 5 bases between them. This CDR3 spans 12 amino acids. CDR3 bases: TGTGCCAGCAGCTTGGATCTTGATACGCAGTATTTT. It yields the protein CASSLDLDTQYF.

The rearrangement uses TRBV2 and TRBJ1-2; TRBD1 matches 7 bases. Germline V gives CDR1 SNHLY, CDR2 FYNNEI. CDR3 length equals 10 residues. V lost 6 bases to trimming and J lost 14 bases; unmatched junction nucleotides: 6. CDR3 nucleotides: TGTGCCAGCAGGGGGACAGTTCCGACCTTC. It translates to CASRGTVPTF.

V and J are TRBV27 and TRBJ2-2, with D perhaps TRBD1 (5 bases). The CDR3 sequence is 12 residues long. Germline V lookup: CDR1 MNHEY, CDR2 SMNVEV (reference sequence). Trimming removed 5 bases at V and 4 bases at J, with 5 bases between. CDR3 DNA: TGTGCCAGCAGTCAGGGCACCGGGGAGCTGTTTTTT. Its translation is CASSQGTGELFF.

This chain joins TRBV2 and TRBJ1-2, with 11 bases identical to TRBD1. CDR3 length equals 13 residues. Trimming took 10 bases from V and 3 from J; bases not matched to a gene: 4. Germline V gene data show CDR1 as SNHLY and CDR2 as FYNNEI. Here the CDR3 reads CAIGQGAHYGYTF. The CDR3, as DNA: TGTGCCATAGGACAGGGGGCTCACTATGGCTACACCTTC.

The chain combines TRBV10-3 with TRBJ2-1; D may be TRBD1 (5 bases). This CDR3 spans 12 amino acids. Looked up from germline, CDR1 is ENHRY and CDR2 is SYGVKD. The V end was cut by 10 bases, the J end by 3 bases, with 10 bases between. The CDR3 is CATLDSYNEQFF. The CDR3 nucleotides read TGTGCCACCCTTGACAGCTACAATGAGCAGTTCTTC.